The 15 T cell receptor beta chains below all came from one sample that was sequenced in a study of blood T cell repertoires in COVID-19 (dated by TCRdb to the early 2020s). The library was generated by the immunoSEQ multiplex PCR assay. Sourced from immuneACCESS, this table was stored by TCRdb with only in-frame sequences that have V and J called. A share of the clones is absent; for the studies checked, an unresolved V gene accounts for under half, and the remainder has no known explanation. The sample has over 130,000 clones on record, 84% of them singletons. The top ten constitute 3.9% of the sample. Sequencing was performed on PBMCs or T cells enriched from blood (not recorded which). The source of these receptors is a man aged 45-65 years in a cohort exposed to, infected with or recovered from COVID-19 (not recorded which).

This clone came up a few times. The chain combines TRBV10-1 with TRBJ2-3, with TRBD1 matching 11 bases. Germline V gene data show CDR1 as WNHNN and CDR2 as SYGVQD (reference sequence). V dropped 8 bases and J dropped 3; count of bases not matched to a gene: 4. The CDR3 contains 14 residues. The CDR3 region is CASSGQGVTDTQYF. The DNA of the CDR3 is TGCGCCAGCTCGGGACAGGGGGTGACAGATACGCAGTATTTT.

J is TRBJ2-7 and V is TRBV4-3; 7 bases line up with TRBD1. V dropped 3 bases and J dropped 3; count of bases not matched to a gene: 8. This CDR3 region has 15 residues. From germline, CDR1 is LGHNA and CDR2 YSLEER. CDR3 in amino acids: CASSQDVQGFYEQYF. The CDR3 DNA is TGCGCCAGCAGCCAGGACGTACAGGGGTTCTACGAGCAGTACTTC.

The chain combines TRBV24-1 with TRBJ2-6; tentatively, D is TRBD1 (5 bases). Trimming left V 3 bases short and J 0 bases short, with 14 bases between. The CDR3 consists of 18 residues. Germline CDR1 is KGHDR and CDR2 is SFDVKD. CDR3 residues: CATSDKGQDSSGANVLTF. Written as DNA, the CDR3 is TGTGCCACCAGTGATAAGGGGCAGGATAGCTCTGGGGCCAACGTCCTGACTTTC.

The chain uses TRBV19 and TRBJ1-5; D might be TRBD1 (6 bases). V lost 8 bases, J lost 2 bases, and 13 bases lay in between. Germline values: CDR1 LNHDA, CDR2 SQIVND (reference sequence). The CDR3 totals 14 residues. The CDR3 is CASGRQAGNQPQHF. The CDR3 nucleotides are TGTGCCAGTGGCAGACAGGCAGGCAATCAGCCCCAGCATTTT.

The V call is TRBV4-1, the J call TRBJ2-6, with D uncertain. This CDR3 comprises 17 residues. The V gene's germline CDR1 is MGHRA and CDR2 YSYEKL. Trimming left V 0 bases short and J 4 bases short, with 13 bases between. For the CDR3, the DNA is TGCGCCAGCAGCCAAGAACTATCGGTTACCGGGGCCAACGTCCTGACTTTC. Its translation: CASSQELSVTGANVLTF.

The gene calls are TRBV6-5 and TRBJ1-4; 7 positions agree with TRBD1. The CDR3 consists of 16 residues. CDR1 MNHEY and CDR2 SVGAGI come from the germline V gene. Losses at the gene ends were 2 bases for V and 4 bases for J; bases not matched to a gene: 7. CDR3 in amino acids: CASSYGGGKGNEKLFF. As DNA, the CDR3 is TGTGCCAGCAGTTACGGAGGGGGCAAGGGTAATGAAAAACTGTTTTTT.

The rearrangement links TRBV6-2 or TRBV6-3 to TRBJ1-5; 7 bases map to TRBD1. CDR3 size: 14 residues. V trimming: 4 bases; J trimming: 4 bases; junction bases outside the gene matches: 4. The germline V gene encodes CDR1 MNHEY and CDR2 SVGEGT. CDR3 amino acids: CASSSTQGNQPQHF. CDR3 sequence (DNA): TGTGCCAGCAGTTCAACACAGGGGAATCAGCCCCAGCATTTT.

This chain links TRBV7-6 with TRBJ2-7, with 7 bases that match TRBD2. Germline V gene data show CDR1 as SGHVS and CDR2 as FNYEAQ. V was clipped by 0 bases and J by 3 bases; unmatched bases: 5. The CDR3 is 15 residues long. Written as DNA, the CDR3 is TGTGCCAGCAGCTTAGCGCAGGGAGGGAGCTACGAGCAGTACTTC. This gives the protein CASSLAQGGSYEQYF.

The chain has TRBV18 and TRBJ2-7, with TRBD1 as a possible D gene (6 bases). V lost 1 base to trimming and J lost 2 bases, with 9 bases between them. The germline V gene has CDR1 KGHSH and CDR2 LQKENI. CDR3 size: 14 residues. The CDR3 coding sequence is TGTGCCAGCTCACCACAACGGGACACCTACGAGCAGTACTTC. Its protein product is CASSPQRDTYEQYF. Full variable domain (remainder filled in from reference TRBV18 and TRBJ2-7): NAGVMQNPRHLVRRRGQEARLRCSPMKGHSHVYWYRQLPEEGLKFMVYLQKENIIDESGMPKERFSAEFPKEGPSILRIQQVVRGDSAAYFCASSPQRDTYEQYFGPGTRLTVT.

The V and J genes are TRBV7-2 and TRBJ1-3; no firm D call. Trimming stripped 5 bases from V and 4 bases from J, with 9 bases between. The CDR3 loop spans 13 amino acids. From germline, CDR1 is SGHTA and CDR2 FQGNSA. CDR3 in amino acids: CASSRPGGNTIYF. The CDR3 DNA reads TGTGCCAGCAGCCGCCCCGGGGGAAACACCATATATTTT.

CDR3 amino acids: CASSPLRDSPLHF. CDR3 DNA: TGCGCCAGCAGCCCTCTCCGAGATTCACCCCTCCACTTT. This chain uses TRBV4-1 with TRBJ1-6; D uncertain. CDR3 length: 13 residues. Germline CDR1 is MGHRA and CDR2 is YSYEKL. V was shortened by 4 bases and J by 8 bases, with 9 bases between the two germline ends.

V and J are TRBV19 and TRBJ1-2; D possibly corresponds to TRBD1 (6 bases). The CDR3 sequence is 18 residues long. Trimming removed 3 bases at V and 7 bases at J, with 27 bases between. The germline V gene has CDR1 LNHDA and CDR2 SQIVND (reference sequence). For the CDR3, the DNA is TGTGCCAGTAGTATGGGGTCGGAACAGGGAAATCGCGGAGGTGGCTACACCTTC. This gives the protein CASSMGSEQGNRGGGYTF.

V is TRBV5-6 and J is TRBJ1-2, with TRBD1 identical over 7 bases. Germline values: CDR1 SGHDT, CDR2 YYEEEE. V trimming: 0 bases; J trimming: 4 bases; junction bases outside the gene matches: 9. The CDR3 is 16 residues long. The chain's CDR3 is CASSLEATGRSYGYTF. The CDR3 region has the DNA TGTGCCAGCAGCTTGGAGGCGACAGGGCGAAGCTATGGCTACACCTTC.

As to this clone: The same CDR3 arises from other DNA sequences in this sample as well. The DNA of the CDR3 is TGTGCCAGCAGGCGGGATCCAGGGGAGACCCAGTACTTC. Residues: CASRRDPGETQYF. J is TRBJ2-5 and V is TRBV2, with TRBD2 as a possible D gene (6 bases). Trimming left V 6 bases short and J 5 bases short, with 13 bases between. Germline CDR1 and CDR2: SNHLY and FYNNEI. This CDR3 is 13 amino acids long.

V gene TRBV7-9 combines with J gene TRBJ1-3; D might be TRBD1 (5 bases). V lost 2 bases and J 8 bases, leaving 16 bases between the germline ends. The germline gives CDR1 SEHNR, CDR2 FQNEAQ (reference sequence). The length of the CDR3 is 15 residues. The CDR3 DNA sequence: TGTGCCAGCAGCTTATGGATAGGGGATCGAGACACCATATATTTT. The encoded protein is CASSLWIGDRDTIYF.